The T cell receptor (beta chain) under discussion was sequenced for a study of cytomegalovirus exposure and HLA in healthy donors. Findings and limits, study-wide: CMV antigen specificity of a few CMV-associated chains was confirmed in vitro.

J was trimmed by 6 bases and V by 0 bases; bases with no gene match: 6. CDR3 length: 15 residues. About this clone: The antigen remains unidentified.

The PCR contained 60 Vbeta and 13 Jbeta primers. The table came from immunoSEQ multiplex PCR; TCRdb's copy has only in-frame clones and leaves some out. Of under 150,000 clones listed, about 81% are singletons. The receptor comes from a woman aged 40 to 50 in good health and CMV-seropositive. This chain connects TRBV5-3 to TRBJ2-3; 8 positions agree with TRBD2. TRBV5-3 is marked as an open reading frame, function uncertain. Sequenced input: PBMCs. CDR3 bases: TGTGCCAGAAGCTTGGCCGCGACTAGCGTGGATACGCAGTATTTT. It translates to CARSLAATSVDTQYF.